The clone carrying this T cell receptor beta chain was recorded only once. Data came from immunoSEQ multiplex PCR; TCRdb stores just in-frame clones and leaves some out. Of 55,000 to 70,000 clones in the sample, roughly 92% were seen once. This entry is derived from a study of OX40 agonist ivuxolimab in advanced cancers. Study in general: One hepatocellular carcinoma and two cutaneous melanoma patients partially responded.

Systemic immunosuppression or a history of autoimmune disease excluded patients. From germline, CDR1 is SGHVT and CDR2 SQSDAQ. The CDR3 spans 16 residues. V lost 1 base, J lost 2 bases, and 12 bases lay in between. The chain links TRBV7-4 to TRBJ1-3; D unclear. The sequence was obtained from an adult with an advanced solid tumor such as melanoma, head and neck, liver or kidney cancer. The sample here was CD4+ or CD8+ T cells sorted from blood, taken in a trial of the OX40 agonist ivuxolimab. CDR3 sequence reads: CASSLEYSLPGNTIYF. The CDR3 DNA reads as TGTGCCAGCAGCTTAGAGTATAGCCTTCCTGGAAACACCATATATTTT.